Listed below are T cell receptor beta chains from one sample, sequenced in a study of T cell changes during pregnancy in multiple sclerosis. Clones were sequenced by immunoSEQ multiplex PCR, and TCRdb holds only the in-frame ones, with some missing. The sample lists some 85,000 clones; 90% to 95% were seen once. The sequenced sample was peripheral blood, obtained in the second trimester of pregnancy. These receptors all stem from a female donor in good health, enrolled as a control in a pregnancy study. CDR3s include the opening cysteine and the closing phenylalanine or tryptophan. The D gene is left open where the match is weak. Expanded clones get a size class; other rows say once, few or many, or leave the size out.

clone_size j_call v_call d_call cdr3_nt cdr3_aa
. TRBJ1-1 TRBV14 . . CASSRSRFGVGTFF
. TRBJ1-1 TRBV7-9 TRBD1 TGTGCCAGCATTCCCCCGGGGACAGAGAACACTGAAGCTTTCTTT CASIPPGTENTEAFF
. TRBJ2-1 TRBV6-5 TRBD1 TGTGCCAGCAGCAGACAGGGGGCCATTGAGCAGTTCTTC CASSRQGAIEQFF
. TRBJ1-1 TRBV6-5 . TGTGCCAGCAGTTACTCACCGGACACTGAAGCTTTCTTT CASSYSPDTEAFF
. TRBJ1-2 TRBV4-3 TRBD1 TGCGCCAGCAGCCAGGGGGACAGGATGGCCTATGGCTACACCTTC CASSQGDRMAYGYTF
. TRBJ1-2 TRBV7-2 . TGTGCCAGCACCTTAATGACAGCCCTTAACTATGGCTACACCTTC CASTLMTALNYGYTF
. TRBJ1-1 TRBV9 . TGTGCCAGCAGCGTAGCTCCCCGACTGGACACTGAAGCTTTCTTT CASSVAPRLDTEAFF
. TRBJ2-7 TRBV7-2 TRBD2 TGTGCCAGCAGCTTAGGCGGGGGAACCTACGAGCAGTACTTC CASSLGGGTYEQYF
. TRBJ2-1 TRBV7-2 TRBD2 TGTGCCAGCATCCCTAGCGGGGGGGTTTACAATGAGCAGTTCTTC CASIPSGGVYNEQFF
. TRBJ1-6 TRBV29-1 . TGCAGCGTTGAATTGACGACAGGCCGCCATTCACCCCTCCACTTT CSVELTTGRHSPLHF
. TRBJ1-2 TRBV19 TRBD1 TGTGCCAGTAGTAGCCGACAGGGAAACTATGGCTACACCTTC CASSSRQGNYGYTF
. TRBJ2-3 TRBV25-1 TRBD1 TGTGCCAGCCGAGGGACAGCCTACAATACAGATACGCAGTATTTT CASRGTAYNTDTQYF
. TRBJ1-3 TRBV30 TRBD1 TGTGCCTGGAGCGGGACAGTCCGAAGCTCTGGAAACACCATATATTTT CAWSGTVRSSGNTIYF
. TRBJ1-1 TRBV10-3 . TGTGCCATCAGTGAGCTCGTCACGGGGAACATGAACACTGAAGCTTTCTTT CAISELVTGNMNTEAFF
. TRBJ1-2 TRBV18 TRBD1 TGTGCCAGGCCAGGGGGCGGAGGCTATGGCTACACCTTC CARPGGGGYGYTF
. TRBJ2-1 TRBV11-3 TRBD1 TGTGCCAGCAGCAGGACAGGTTCCCTCTACAATGAGCAGTTCTTC CASSRTGSLYNEQFF
. TRBJ1-5 TRBV18 TRBD1 TGTGCCAGCTCCCCCTCGGGACAGGACAATCAGCCCCAGCATTTT CASSPSGQDNQPQHF
. TRBJ1-3 TRBV7-8 . TGTGTTGACAGGACCGGTGCCATATATTTT CVDRTGAIYF
few TRBJ1-1 TRBV27 . TGTGCCAGCAGTACTCTAGGTGGTAACACTGAAGCTTTCTTT CASSTLGGNTEAFF
. TRBJ2-3 TRBV5-4 TRBD2 TGTGCCAGCAGCCTAGGACTAGCCCCAGATACGCAGTATTTT CASSLGLAPDTQYF
. TRBJ1-2 TRBV5-6 . TGTGCCTCCAACGGAGGACGTGACTATGGCTACACCTTC CASNGGRDYGYTF
. TRBJ2-7 TRBV5-5 TRBD1 TGTGCCAGCAGCTACGGGACAGGGTGGGAGCAGTACTTC CASSYGTGWEQYF
. TRBJ2-5 TRBV18 . TGTGCCAGCTCACCCGGGAGTTTAGAGACCCAGTACTTC CASSPGSLETQYF
. TRBJ1-2 TRBV6-5 TRBD1 TGTGCCAGCAGCAGGGGACAGGGCCTCAATGGCTACACCTTC CASSRGQGLNGYTF
once TRBJ2-5 TRBV6-6 . TGTGCCAGCAGTTACTCGATTCGGGTTGGCCAAGCGACCCAGTACTTC CASSYSIRVGQATQYF
. TRBJ2-5 TRBV4-2 TRBD1 TGTGCCAGCAGCCGGACAGGGGCTGAAGAGACCCAGTACTTC CASSRTGAEETQYF
. TRBJ2-5 TRBV6-6 TRBD2 TGTGCCAGCAGTTACCCGGGGGGGGTACAAGAGACCCAGTACTTC CASSYPGGVQETQYF
. TRBJ2-7 TRBV7-9 . TGTGCCAGCAGCTTTTCTTCAGGGGAGCAGTACTTC CASSFSSGEQYF
. TRBJ2-7 TRBV27 TRBD1 TGTGCCAGCAGCCACGACAGGGGGGGCTCCTACGAGCAGTACTTC CASSHDRGGSYEQYF
. TRBJ2-2 TRBV7-2 . TGTGCCAGCAGCTTTTGGGGGGGCCTTGTCGGGGAGCTGTTTTTT CASSFWGGLVGELFF
. TRBJ1-1 TRBV7-3 TRBD1 TGTGCCAGCAGCCCCACAGGGGGAAACACTGAAGCTTTCTTT CASSPTGGNTEAFF
. TRBJ1-2 TRBV15 TRBD1 TGTGCCACCAGCAGCGGGGGGGGAGGGACAGGGACTAACTATGGCTACACCTTC CATSSGGGGTGTNYGYTF
. TRBJ1-1 TRBV30 . TGTGCCTGGACTCTCCGAATAGACACTGAAGCTTTCTTT CAWTLRIDTEAFF
. TRBJ2-1 TRBV6-1 . TGTGCCAGCAGTCGGGGGAGCTCCTACAATGAGCAGTTCTTC CASSRGSSYNEQFF
. TRBJ1-1 TRBV7-2 . TGTGCCAGCAGCTTAGCGCAGGCCAGGAACACTGAAGCTTTCTTT CASSLAQARNTEAFF
. TRBJ1-2 TRBV12-2 . TGTGCAAGTCGCTCACCCCAGGGGGCGCTTGCTGGCTACACCTTC CASRSPQGALAGYTF
. TRBJ2-1 TRBV19 . TGTGCCAGTAGTGCAACAGGGTACTCCTACAATGAGCAGTTCTTC CASSATGYSYNEQFF
. TRBJ1-6 TRBV4-3 . TGCGCCAGCAGCCAAGATCGAGGCAATAATTCACCCCTCCACTTT CASSQDRGNNSPLHF
. TRBJ2-7 TRBV27 TRBD1 TGTGCCAGCAGTTTATTCGGGACAGCTCCTTCCTACGAGCAGTACTTC CASSLFGTAPSYEQYF
once TRBJ1-1 TRBV9 TRBD1 TGTGCCAGCAGCGCCAGAGACAGGGACGGCACTGAAGCTTTCTTT CASSARDRDGTEAFF